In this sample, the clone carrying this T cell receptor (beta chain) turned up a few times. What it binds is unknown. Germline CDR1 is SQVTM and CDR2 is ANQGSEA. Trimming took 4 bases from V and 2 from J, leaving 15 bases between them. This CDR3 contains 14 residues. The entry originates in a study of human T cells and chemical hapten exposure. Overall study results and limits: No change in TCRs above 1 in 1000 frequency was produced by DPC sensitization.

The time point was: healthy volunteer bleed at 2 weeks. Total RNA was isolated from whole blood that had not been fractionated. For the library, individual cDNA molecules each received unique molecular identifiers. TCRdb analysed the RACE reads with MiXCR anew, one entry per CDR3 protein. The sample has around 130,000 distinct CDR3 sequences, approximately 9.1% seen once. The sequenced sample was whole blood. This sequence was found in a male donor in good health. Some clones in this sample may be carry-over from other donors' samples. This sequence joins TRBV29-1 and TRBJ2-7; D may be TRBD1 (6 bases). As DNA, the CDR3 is TGCAGCGTTGGGGGGCCAAGGTTTGCCTACGAGCAGTACTTC. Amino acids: CSVGGPRFAYEQYF.